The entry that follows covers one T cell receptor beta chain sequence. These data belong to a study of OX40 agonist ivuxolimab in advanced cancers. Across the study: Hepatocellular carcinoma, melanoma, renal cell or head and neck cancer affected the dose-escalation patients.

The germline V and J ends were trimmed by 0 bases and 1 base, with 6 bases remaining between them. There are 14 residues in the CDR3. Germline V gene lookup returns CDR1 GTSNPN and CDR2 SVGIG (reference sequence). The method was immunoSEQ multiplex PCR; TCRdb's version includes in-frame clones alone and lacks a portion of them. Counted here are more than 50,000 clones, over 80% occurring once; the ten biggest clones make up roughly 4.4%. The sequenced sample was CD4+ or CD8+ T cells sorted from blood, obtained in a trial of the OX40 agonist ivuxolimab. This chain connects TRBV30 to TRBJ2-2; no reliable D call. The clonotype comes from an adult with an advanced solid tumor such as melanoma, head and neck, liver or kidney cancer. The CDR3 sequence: CAWSVARNTGELFF. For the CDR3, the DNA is TGTGCCTGGAGTGTAGCTCGGAACACCGGGGAGCTGTTTTTT.